This T cell receptor (beta chain) was obtained from a study of blood T cell repertoires in COVID-19 (dated by TCRdb to the early 2020s). Background for the entire study: Collaborator samples came from the United States, Italy and Spain and covered acute and convalescent phases of COVID-19. The material from the prospective study consisted of cDNA or gDNA derived from T cells, B-cell-depleted T cells, or PBMCs. Subjects who had been exposed to COVID-19, were actively infected with it, or had recovered from it provided the deeply sampled blood TCRbeta repertoires that made up the dataset. The repertoires were released in a freely available public database meant as a resource for research on the immune response to SARS-CoV-2. Samples came from the ongoing ImmuneRACE study (first 160 participants) plus 1,254 subjects from 6 global collaborators. Nearly every sample came with metadata listing a de-identified subject ID, COVID-19 status, age in years and sex. HLA class I and class II types, where available, came from metadata supplied by the sample provider rather than from assay-based typing.

V was cut back by 2 bases and J by 14 bases, leaving a gap of 12 bases between them. The cysteine opens and the phenylalanine closes a CDR3 of 12 amino acids. Just CDR3 DNA is preserved here, 36 bases in frame from base 1. TCRbeta CDR3 regions were amplified from genomic DNA by means of the immunoSEQ Assay, a bias-controlled multiplex PCR. In the authors' own workflow: The number of nucleated cells in each sample was estimated by amplification of reference gene primers within the assay. To quantify the absolute abundance of each unique TCRbeta CDR3 rearrangement, sequence reads were collapsed and filtered. For each sample, productive Simpson clonality was calculated by taking the square root of Simpson's diversity index across productive rearrangements. The table comes from immuneACCESS by way of TCRdb, which keeps in-frame sequences with V and J called. Part of the clones is missing from these tables; in studies checked, under half for an unresolved V gene and the rest for unknown reasons. D and trimming come from the DNA, and the V and J calls and clone size come from that table. A total of about 320,000 clones appear in this sample, around 90% of them only once. The ten largest account for around 2.6% of the sample.

A note on this clone: Its specific antigen is unknown. Within one base of it there is no much larger clone, and no base qualities were kept.

Participants in the prospective study were enrolled through a virtual design, were aged roughly 18 to 95 years, and lived in 20 to 30 United States geographic areas. In the prospective study, cohorts were assigned on the basis of participant-reported clinical history obtained from a screening survey and a study questionnaire. Recovered participants in ImmuneRACE Cohort 3 were defined as having two consecutive negative NP/OP PCR tests, clearance from a healthcare professional, or resolution of symptoms. In the prospective study, mobile phlebotomists collected whole blood, serum and a nasopharyngeal or oropharyngeal swab from each participant. Prospective study participants could optionally give additional blood draws and questionnaires over an approximately 2-month period. Before DNA extraction, blood samples from the prospective study were shipped at room temperature or frozen. Results the study describes overall, beyond this receptor: The amount of clinical and demographic metadata varied by source and participant and was provided uncurated.

The rearrangement combines TRBV12-3 or TRBV12-4 with TRBJ1-4; perhaps TRBD1 is the D gene, with 5 bases matching. The clonotype was recovered from a man aged 55 to 70 who had recovered from COVID-19. Sequenced material: PBMCs or T cells enriched from blood (not recorded which). The CDR3 is CASSLTQGFLFF. The DNA is TGTGCCAGCAGTTTAACTCAGGGATTTCTGTTTTTT.